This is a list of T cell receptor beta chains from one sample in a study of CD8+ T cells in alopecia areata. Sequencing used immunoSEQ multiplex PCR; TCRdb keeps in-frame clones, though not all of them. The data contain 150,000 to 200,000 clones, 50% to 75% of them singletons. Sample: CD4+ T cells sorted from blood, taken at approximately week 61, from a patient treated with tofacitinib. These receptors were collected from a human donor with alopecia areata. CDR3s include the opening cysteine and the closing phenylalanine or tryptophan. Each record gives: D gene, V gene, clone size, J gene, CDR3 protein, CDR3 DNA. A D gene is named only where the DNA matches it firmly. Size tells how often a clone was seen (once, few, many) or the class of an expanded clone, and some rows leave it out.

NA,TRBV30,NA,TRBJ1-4,CAWRPGRGATNEKLFF,TGTGCCTGGAGGCCCGGCAGGGGAGCAACTAATGAAAAACTGTTTTTT
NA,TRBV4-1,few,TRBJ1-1,CASSQTVWTEAFF,TGCGCCAGCAGCCAAACAGTATGGACTGAAGCTTTCTTT
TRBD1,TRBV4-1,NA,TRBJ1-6,CASSQDSTGTNSPLHF,TGCGCCAGCAGCCAAGATTCGACAGGGACTAATTCACCCCTCCACTTT
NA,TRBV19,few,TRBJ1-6,CASSRPGSWALHF,TGTGCCAGTAGTAGACCAGGCTCATGGGCCCTCCACTTT
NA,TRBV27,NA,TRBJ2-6,CASSLTGIGANVLTF,TGTGCCAGCAGTTTAACCGGGATTGGGGCCAACGTCCTGACTTTC
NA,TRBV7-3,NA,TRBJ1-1,CASSLEGFTEAFF,TGTGCCAGCAGCTTAGAGGGCTTCACTGAAGCTTTCTTT
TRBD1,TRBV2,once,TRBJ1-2,CASSEVAGGLDGYTF,TGTGCCAGCAGTGAGGTCGCAGGGGGATTAGATGGCTACACCTTC
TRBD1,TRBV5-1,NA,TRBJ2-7,CASTPGTGVLYEQYF,TGCGCCAGCACGCCCGGGACAGGGGTGTTATACGAGCAGTACTTC
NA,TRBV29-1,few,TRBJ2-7,CSVENRATYEQYF,TGCAGCGTTGAGAACAGAGCCACCTACGAGCAGTACTTC
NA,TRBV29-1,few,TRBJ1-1,CSVEPIMNTEAFF,TGCAGCGTTGAACCTATCATGAACACTGAAGCTTTCTTT
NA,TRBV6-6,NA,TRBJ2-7,CASTRDGTYEQYF,TGTGCCAGCACTAGAGACGGGACCTACGAGCAGTACTTC
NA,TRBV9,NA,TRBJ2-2,CASTLDITGELFF,TGTGCCAGCACCCTGGACATCACCGGGGAGCTGTTTTTT
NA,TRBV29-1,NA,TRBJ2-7,CSVARQIRESEQYF,TGCAGCGTCGCCCGGCAGATTAGGGAGAGCGAGCAGTACTTC
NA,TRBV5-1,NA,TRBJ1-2,CASSLGQGAPHGYTF,TGCGCCAGCAGCTTGGGGCAGGGCGCTCCCCATGGCTACACCTTC
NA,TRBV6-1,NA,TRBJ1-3,CASTSSSGNTIYF,TGTGCCAGCACCAGTTCCTCTGGAAACACCATATATTTT
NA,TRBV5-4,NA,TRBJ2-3,CAGSWGAAPDTQYF,TGTGCCGGGTCCTGGGGAGCCGCCCCAGATACGCAGTATTTT
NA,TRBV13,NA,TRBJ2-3,CASSLTESTDTQYF,TGTGCCAGCAGCTTAACGGAGAGCACAGATACGCAGTATTTT
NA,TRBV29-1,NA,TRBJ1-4,CSVSWAREKKLFF,TGCAGCGTTTCATGGGCCAGGGAGAAAAAACTGTTTTTT
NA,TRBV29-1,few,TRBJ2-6,CSVGTYRGQGTNVLTF,TGCAGCGTTGGGACCTACCGGGGTCAGGGGACCAACGTCCTGACTTTC
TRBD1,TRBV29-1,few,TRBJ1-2,CSVGQGRAYGYTF,TGCAGCGTCGGACAGGGCCGGGCCTATGGCTACACCTTC
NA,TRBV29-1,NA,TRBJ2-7,CSVERQGGEQYF,TGCAGCGTTGAACGGCAGGGCGGCGAGCAGTACTTC
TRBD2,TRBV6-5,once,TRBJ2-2,CASSYSSGGGAGELFF,TGTGCCAGCAGTTACTCCTCCGGCGGGGGGGCCGGGGAGCTGTTTTTT
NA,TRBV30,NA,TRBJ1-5,CAWSKVANQPQHF,TGTGCCTGGAGTAAAGTAGCCAATCAGCCCCAGCATTTT
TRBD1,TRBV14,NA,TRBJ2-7,CASSRNRGQRYYEQYF,TGTGCCAGCAGCCGAAACCGGGGACAGAGATACTACGAGCAGTACTTC
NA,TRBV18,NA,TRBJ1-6,CASSPGQGIFPLHF,TGTGCCAGCTCACCAGGGCAGGGGATCTTTCCCCTCCACTTT
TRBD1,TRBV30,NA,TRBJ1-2,CASPYLRDSTHYGYTF,TGTGCCTCCCCCTATTTAAGGGACAGTACTCACTATGGCTACACCTTC
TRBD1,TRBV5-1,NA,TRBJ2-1,CASRTSGQGTAEQFF,TGCGCCAGCAGGACGTCGGGACAGGGGACGGCTGAGCAGTTCTTC
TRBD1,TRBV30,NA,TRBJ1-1,CAWDRGGEAFF,TGTGCCTGGGACAGGGGCGGTGAAGCTTTCTTT
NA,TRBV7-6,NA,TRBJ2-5,CASTKTAQETQYF,TGTGCCAGCACCAAAACAGCCCAAGAGACCCAGTACTTC
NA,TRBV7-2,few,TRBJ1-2,CASSFQGIKGYTF,TGTGCCAGCAGCTTTCAGGGGATAAAAGGCTACACCTTC
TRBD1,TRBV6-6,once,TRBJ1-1,CASSSTGSEAFF,TGTGCCAGCAGTTCGACAGGGTCTGAAGCTTTCTTT
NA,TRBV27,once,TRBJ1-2,CASSYEGIGGYTF,TGTGCCAGCAGTTACGAGGGGATTGGGGGCTACACCTTC
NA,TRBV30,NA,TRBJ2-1,CAWSVPLGGDEQFF,TGTGCCTGGAGTGTACCGCTAGGGGGGGATGAGCAGTTCTTC
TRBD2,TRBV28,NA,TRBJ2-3,CASSRLADNTDTQYF,TGTGCCAGCAGCCGACTAGCGGACAACACAGATACGCAGTATTTT
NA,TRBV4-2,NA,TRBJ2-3,CASSQDRLATDTQYF,TGTGCCAGCAGCCAAGATCGCCTAGCCACAGATACGCAGTATTTT
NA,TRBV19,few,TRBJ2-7,CASSISGTSYEQYF,TGTGCCAGTAGTATTTCGGGAACCTCCTACGAGCAGTACTTC
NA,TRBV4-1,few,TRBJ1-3,CASSQEVPKTGNTIYF,TGCGCCAGCAGCCAAGAAGTTCCCAAGACTGGAAACACCATATATTTT
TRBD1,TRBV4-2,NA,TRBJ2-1,CASSPSDRGNNNEQFF,TGTGCCAGCAGCCCGTCGGACAGGGGAAATAACAATGAGCAGTTCTTC
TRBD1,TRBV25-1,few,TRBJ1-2,CASRETGYGYTF,TGTGCCAGCAGGGAGACAGGGTATGGCTACACCTTC
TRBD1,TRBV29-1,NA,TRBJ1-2,CSVEGPGQGYGYTF,TGCAGCGTTGAAGGTCCGGGACAGGGCTATGGCTACACCTTC
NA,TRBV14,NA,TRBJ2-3,CASSQVSGASTDTQYF,TGTGCCAGCAGCCAAGTGTCGGGGGCGTCCACAGATACGCAGTATTTT
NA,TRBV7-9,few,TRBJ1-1,CASSLETRNTEAFF,TGTGCCAGCAGCTTAGAGACAAGGAACACTGAAGCTTTCTTT
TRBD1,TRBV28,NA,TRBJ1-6,CAIEDRGGDSPLHF,TGTGCCATCGAAGACAGGGGTGGGGATTCACCCCTCCACTTT
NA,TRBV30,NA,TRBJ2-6,CAWSVFLIAGANVLTF,TGTGCCTGGAGTGTCTTTCTTATTGCTGGGGCCAACGTCCTGACTTTC
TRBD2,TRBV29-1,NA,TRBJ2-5,CSVEGPSGGASETQYF,TGCAGCGTTGAAGGGCCTAGCGGGGGGGCTTCAGAGACCCAGTACTTC